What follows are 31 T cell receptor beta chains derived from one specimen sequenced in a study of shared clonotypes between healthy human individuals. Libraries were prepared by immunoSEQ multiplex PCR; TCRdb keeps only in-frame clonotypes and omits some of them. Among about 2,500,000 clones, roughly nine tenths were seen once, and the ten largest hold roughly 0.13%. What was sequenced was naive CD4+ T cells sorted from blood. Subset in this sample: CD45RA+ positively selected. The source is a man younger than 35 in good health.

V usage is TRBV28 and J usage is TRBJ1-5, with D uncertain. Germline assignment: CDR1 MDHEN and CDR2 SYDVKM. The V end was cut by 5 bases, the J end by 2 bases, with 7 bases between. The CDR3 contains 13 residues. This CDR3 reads CASSPPRNQPQHF. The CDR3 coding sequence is TGTGCCAGCAGTCCGCCACGCAATCAGCCCCAGCATTTT.

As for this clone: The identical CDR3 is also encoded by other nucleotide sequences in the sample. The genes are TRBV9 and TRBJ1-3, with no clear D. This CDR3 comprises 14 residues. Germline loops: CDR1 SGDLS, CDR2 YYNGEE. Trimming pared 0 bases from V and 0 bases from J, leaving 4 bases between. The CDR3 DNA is TGTGCCAGCAGCGTAGGATCCTCTGGAAACACCATATATTTT. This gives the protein CASSVGSSGNTIYF. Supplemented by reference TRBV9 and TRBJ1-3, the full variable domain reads DSGVTQTPKHLITATGQRVTLRCSPRSGDLSVYWYQQSLDQGLQFLIQYYNGEERAKGNILERFSAQQFPDLHSELNLSSLELGDSALYFCASSVGSSGNTIYFGEGSWLTVV.

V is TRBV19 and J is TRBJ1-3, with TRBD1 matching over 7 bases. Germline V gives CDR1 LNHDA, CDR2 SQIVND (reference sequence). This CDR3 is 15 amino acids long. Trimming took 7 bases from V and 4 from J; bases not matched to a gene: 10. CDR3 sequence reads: CASIPLGGGGNTIYF. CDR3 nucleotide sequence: TGTGCCAGTATCCCTTTAGGGGGCGGAGGAAACACCATATATTTT.

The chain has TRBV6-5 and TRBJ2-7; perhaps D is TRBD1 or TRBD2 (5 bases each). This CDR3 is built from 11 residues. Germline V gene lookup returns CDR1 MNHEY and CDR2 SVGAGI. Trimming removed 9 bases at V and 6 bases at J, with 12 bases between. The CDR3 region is CASSGPGEQYF. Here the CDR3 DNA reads TGTGCCAGTTCGGGGCCGGGCGAGCAGTACTTC.

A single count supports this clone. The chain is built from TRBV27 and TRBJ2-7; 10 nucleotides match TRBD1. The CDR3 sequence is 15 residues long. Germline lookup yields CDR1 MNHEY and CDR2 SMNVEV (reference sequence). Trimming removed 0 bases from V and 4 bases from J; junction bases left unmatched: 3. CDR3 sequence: CASSLSRQGAYEQYF. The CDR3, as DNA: TGTGCCAGCAGTTTATCGAGACAGGGGGCTTACGAGCAGTACTTC.

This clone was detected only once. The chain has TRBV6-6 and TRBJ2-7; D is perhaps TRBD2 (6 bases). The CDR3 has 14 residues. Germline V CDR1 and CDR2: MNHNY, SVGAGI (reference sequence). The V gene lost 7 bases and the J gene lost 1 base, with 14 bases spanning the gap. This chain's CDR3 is CASMDRGGSYEQYF. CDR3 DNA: TGTGCCAGCATGGATAGGGGAGGATCCTACGAGCAGTACTTC.

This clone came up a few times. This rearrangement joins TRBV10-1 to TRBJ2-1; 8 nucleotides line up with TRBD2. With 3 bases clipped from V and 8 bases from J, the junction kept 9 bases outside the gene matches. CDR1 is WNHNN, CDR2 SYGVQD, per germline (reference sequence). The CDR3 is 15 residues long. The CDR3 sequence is CASSDLLAETHEQFF. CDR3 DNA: TGCGCCAGCAGTGACCTACTAGCGGAGACCCATGAGCAGTTCTTC.

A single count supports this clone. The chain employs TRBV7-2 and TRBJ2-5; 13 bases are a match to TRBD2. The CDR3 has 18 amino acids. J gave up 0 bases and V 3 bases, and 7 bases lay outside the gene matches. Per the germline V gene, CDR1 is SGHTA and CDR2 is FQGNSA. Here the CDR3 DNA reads TGTGCCAGCAGCTTCGGACTAGCGGGGGATTCGTACCAAGAGACCCAGTACTTC. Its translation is CASSFGLAGDSYQETQYF. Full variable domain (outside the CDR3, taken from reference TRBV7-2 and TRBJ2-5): GAGVSQSPSNKVTEKGKDVELRCDPISGHTALYWYRQSLGQGLEFLIYFQGNSAPDKSGLPSDRFSAERTGGSVSTLTIQRTQQEDSAVYLCASSFGLAGDSYQETQYFGPGTRLLVL.

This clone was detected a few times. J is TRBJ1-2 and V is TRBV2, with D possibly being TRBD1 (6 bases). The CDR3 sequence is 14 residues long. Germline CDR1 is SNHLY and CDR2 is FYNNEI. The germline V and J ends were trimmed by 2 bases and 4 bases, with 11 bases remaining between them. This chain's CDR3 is CASSELGGAYGYTF. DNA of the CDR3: TGTGCCAGCAGTGAACTAGGGGGAGCCTATGGCTACACCTTC.

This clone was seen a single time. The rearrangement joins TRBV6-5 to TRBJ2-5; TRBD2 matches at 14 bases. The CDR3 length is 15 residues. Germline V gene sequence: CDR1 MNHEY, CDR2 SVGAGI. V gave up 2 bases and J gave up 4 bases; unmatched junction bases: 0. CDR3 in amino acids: CASSYGTSGRETQYF. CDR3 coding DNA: TGTGCCAGCAGTTACGGGACTAGCGGGAGAGAGACCCAGTACTTC.

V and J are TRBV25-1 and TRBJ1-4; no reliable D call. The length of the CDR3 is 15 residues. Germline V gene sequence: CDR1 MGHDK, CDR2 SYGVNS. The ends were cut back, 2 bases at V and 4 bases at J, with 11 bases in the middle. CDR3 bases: TGTGCCAGCAGTGAACTAGGAGAAAGTAATGAAAAACTGTTTTTT. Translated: CASSELGESNEKLFF.

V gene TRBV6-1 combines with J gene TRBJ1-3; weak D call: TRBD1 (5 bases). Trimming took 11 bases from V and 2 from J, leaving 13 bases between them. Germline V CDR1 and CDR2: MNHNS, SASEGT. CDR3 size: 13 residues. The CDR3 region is CASRAGAGNTIYF. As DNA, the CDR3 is TGTGCCTCGAGGGCGGGGGCTGGAAACACCATATATTTT.

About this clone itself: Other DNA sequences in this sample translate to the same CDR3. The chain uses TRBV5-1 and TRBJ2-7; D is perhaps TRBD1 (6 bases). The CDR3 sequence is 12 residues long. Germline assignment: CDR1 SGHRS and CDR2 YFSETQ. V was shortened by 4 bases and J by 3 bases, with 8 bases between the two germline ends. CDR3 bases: TGCGCCAGCAGCCCGGACAGCTACGAGCAGTACTTC. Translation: CASSPDSYEQYF. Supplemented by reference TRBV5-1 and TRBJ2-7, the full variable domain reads KAGVTQTPRYLIKTRGQQVTLSCSPISGHRSVSWYQQTPGQGLQFLFEYFSETQRNKGNFPGRFSGRQFSNSRSEMNVSTLELGDSALYLCASSPDSYEQYFGPGTRLTVT.

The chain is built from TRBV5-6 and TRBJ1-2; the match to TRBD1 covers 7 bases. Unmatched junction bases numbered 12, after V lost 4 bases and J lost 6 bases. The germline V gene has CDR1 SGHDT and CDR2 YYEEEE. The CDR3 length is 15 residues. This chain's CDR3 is CASSLGDRLLDGYTF. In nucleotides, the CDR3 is TGTGCCAGCAGCCTCGGGGACAGACTTCTTGATGGCTACACCTTC.

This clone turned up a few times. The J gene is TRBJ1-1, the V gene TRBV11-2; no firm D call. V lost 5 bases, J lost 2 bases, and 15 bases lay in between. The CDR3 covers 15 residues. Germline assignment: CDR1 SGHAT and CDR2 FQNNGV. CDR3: CASSQDQDFNTEAFF. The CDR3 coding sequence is TGTGCCAGCAGCCAAGACCAGGACTTCAACACTGAAGCTTTCTTT.

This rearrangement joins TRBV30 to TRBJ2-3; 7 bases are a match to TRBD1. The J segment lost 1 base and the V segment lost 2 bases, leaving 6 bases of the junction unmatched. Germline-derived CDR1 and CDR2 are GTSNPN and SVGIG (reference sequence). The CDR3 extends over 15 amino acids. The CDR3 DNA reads TGTGCCTGGAGTCCACGGACAGGCGGCACAGATACGCAGTATTTT. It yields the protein CAWSPRTGGTDTQYF. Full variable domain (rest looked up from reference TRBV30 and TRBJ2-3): SQTIHQWPATLVQPVGSPLSLECTVEGTSNPNLYWYRQAAGRGLQLLFYSVGIGQISSEVPQNLSASRPQDRQFILSSKKLLLSDSGFYLCAWSPRTGGTDTQYFGPGTRLTVL.

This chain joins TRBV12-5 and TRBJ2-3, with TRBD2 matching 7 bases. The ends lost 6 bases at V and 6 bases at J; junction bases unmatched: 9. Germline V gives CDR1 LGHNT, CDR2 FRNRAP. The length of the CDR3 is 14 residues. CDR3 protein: CASGPGTRGDTQYF. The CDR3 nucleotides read TGTGCTAGTGGCCCCGGGACGCGGGGGGATACGCAGTATTTT.

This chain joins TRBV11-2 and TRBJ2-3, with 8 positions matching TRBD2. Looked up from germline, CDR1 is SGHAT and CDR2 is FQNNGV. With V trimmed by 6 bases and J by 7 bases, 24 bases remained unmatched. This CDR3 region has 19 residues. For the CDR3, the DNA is TGTGCCAGCAGATCCAAGGGGCGGGGGGCCGACCCATTTGAAAATACGCAGTATTTT. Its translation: CASRSKGRGADPFENTQYF. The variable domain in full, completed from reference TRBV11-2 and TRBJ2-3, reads EAGVAQSPRYKIIEKRQSVAFWCNPISGHATLYWYQQILGQGPKLLIQFQNNGVVDDSQLPKDRFSAERLKGVDSTLKIQPAKLEDSAVYLCASRSKGRGADPFENTQYFGPGTRLTVL.

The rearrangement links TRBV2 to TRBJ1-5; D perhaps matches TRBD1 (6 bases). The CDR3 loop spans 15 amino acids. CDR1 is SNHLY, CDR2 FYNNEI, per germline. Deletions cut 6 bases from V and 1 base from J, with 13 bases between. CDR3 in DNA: TGTGCCAGCAGGCACCGGGACACAAGCAATCAGCCCCAGCATTTT. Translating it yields CASRHRDTSNQPQHF.

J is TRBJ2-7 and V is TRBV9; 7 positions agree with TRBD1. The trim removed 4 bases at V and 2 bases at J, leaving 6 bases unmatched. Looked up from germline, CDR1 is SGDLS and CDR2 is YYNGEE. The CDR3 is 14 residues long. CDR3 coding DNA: TGTGCCAGCAGCCTGGGACAGTCCCCCTACGAGCAGTACTTC. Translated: CASSLGQSPYEQYF.

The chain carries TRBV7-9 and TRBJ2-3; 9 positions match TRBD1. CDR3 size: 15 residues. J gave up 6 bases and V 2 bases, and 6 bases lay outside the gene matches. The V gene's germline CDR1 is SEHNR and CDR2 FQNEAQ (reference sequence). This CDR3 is CASSLRGQGADTQYF. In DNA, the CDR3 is TGTGCCAGCAGCTTAAGGGGACAGGGAGCGGATACGCAGTATTTT. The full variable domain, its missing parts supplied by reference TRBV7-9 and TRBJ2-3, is DTGVSQNPRHKITKRGQNVTFRCDPISEHNRLYWYRQTLGQGPEFLTYFQNEAQLEKSRLLSDRFSAERPKGSFSTLEIQRTEQGDSAMYLCASSLRGQGADTQYFGPGTRLTVL.

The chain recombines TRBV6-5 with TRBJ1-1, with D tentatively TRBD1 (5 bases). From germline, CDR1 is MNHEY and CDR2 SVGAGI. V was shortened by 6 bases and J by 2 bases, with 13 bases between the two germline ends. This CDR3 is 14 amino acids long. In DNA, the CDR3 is TGTGCCAGCAGGCGACTAACAGGTAACACTGAAGCTTTCTTT. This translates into CASRRLTGNTEAFF.

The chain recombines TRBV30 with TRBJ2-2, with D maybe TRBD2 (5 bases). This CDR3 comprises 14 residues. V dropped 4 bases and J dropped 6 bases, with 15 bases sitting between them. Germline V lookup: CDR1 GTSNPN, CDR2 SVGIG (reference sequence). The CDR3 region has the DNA TGTGCCTGGATCAGCGGCACTGGGGCCGGGGAGCTGTTTTTT. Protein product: CAWISGTGAGELFF.

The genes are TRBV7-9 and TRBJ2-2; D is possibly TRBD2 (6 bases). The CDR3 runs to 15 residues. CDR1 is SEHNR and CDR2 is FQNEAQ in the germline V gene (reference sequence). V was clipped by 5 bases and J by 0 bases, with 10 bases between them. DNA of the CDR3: TGTGCCAGCAGCATTGCGGGGACGAACACCGGGGAGCTGTTTTTT. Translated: CASSIAGTNTGELFF.

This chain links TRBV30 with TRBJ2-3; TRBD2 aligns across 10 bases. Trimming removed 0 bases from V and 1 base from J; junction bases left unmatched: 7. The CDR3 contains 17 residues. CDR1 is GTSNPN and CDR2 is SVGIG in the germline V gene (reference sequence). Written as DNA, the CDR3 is TGTGCCTGGAGTGTATCCCGGACTAGCGGAGGCACAGATACGCAGTATTTT. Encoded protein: CAWSVSRTSGGTDTQYF.

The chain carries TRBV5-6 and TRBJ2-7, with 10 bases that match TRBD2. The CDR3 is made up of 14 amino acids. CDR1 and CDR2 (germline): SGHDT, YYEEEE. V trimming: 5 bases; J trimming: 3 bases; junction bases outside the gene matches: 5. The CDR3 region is CASSPGTSVYEQYF. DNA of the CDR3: TGTGCCAGCAGTCCCGGGACTAGCGTCTACGAGCAGTACTTC.

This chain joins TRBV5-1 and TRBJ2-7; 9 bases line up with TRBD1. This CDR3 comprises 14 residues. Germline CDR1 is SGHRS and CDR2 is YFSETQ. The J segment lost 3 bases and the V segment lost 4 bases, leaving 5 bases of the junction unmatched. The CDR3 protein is CASSRTGEGYEQYF. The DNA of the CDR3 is TGCGCCAGCAGCCGGACAGGGGAAGGCTACGAGCAGTACTTC.

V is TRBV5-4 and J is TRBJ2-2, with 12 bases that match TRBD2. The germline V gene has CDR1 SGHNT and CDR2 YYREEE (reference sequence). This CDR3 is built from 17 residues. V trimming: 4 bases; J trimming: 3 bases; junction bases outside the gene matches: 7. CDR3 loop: CASSQSSGRAHTGELFF. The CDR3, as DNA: TGTGCCAGCAGCCAGTCTAGCGGGAGGGCCCACACCGGGGAGCTGTTTTTT. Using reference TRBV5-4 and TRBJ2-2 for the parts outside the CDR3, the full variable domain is ETGVTQSPTHLIKTRGQQVTLRCSSQSGHNTVSWYQQALGQGPQFIFQYYREEENGRGNFPPRFSGLQFPNYSSELNVNALELDDSALYLCASSQSSGRAHTGELFFGEGSRLTVL.

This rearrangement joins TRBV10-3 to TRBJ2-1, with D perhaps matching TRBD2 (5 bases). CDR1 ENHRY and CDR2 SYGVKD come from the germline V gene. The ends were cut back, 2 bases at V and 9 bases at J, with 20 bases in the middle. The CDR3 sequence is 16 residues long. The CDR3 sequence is CAISEMGTTLEGEQFF. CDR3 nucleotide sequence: TGTGCCATCAGTGAGATGGGAACAACCCTCGAGGGTGAGCAGTTCTTC.

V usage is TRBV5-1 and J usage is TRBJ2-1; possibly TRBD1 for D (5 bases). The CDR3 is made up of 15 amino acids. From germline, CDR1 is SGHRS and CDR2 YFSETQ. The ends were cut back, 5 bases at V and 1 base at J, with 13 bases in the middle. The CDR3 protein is CASRMTANSYNEQFF. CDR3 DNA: TGCGCCAGCAGGATGACAGCGAATTCCTACAATGAGCAGTTCTTC.

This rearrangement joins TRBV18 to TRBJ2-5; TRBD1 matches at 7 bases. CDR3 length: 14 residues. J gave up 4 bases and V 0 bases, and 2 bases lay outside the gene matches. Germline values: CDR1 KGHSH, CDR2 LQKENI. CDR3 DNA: TGTGCCAGCTCACCACCTAACAGGGGAGAGACCCAGTACTTC. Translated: CASSPPNRGETQYF. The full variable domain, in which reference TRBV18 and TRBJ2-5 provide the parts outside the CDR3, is NAGVMQNPRHLVRRRGQEARLRCSPMKGHSHVYWYRQLPEEGLKFMVYLQKENIIDESGMPKERFSAEFPKEGPSILRIQQVVRGDSAAYFCASSPPNRGETQYFGPGTRLLVL.